Listed here are 20 T cell receptor beta chains from one sample, sequenced in a study of blood T cell repertoires in COVID-19. Libraries were prepared by immunoSEQ multiplex PCR; TCRdb keeps only in-frame clonotypes and omits some of them. This repertoire shows roughly 250,000 clones, about 86% found once; its top ten account for around 16%. The specimen sequenced was peripheral blood. The receptors come from a person aged 65 to 85 with COVID-19, enrolled during active disease.

The V gene is TRBV6-5, the J gene TRBJ1-6; TRBD1 might be the D (5 bases). From germline, CDR1 is MNHEY and CDR2 SVGAGI. The CDR3 sequence is 15 residues long. V was cut by 0 bases and J by 7 bases, with 10 bases left in between. CDR3 in DNA: TGTGCCAGCAGTTACTCGCCAGGGTTAAATTCACCCCTCCACTTT. It codes for CASSYSPGLNSPLHF.

The V call is TRBV12-3 or TRBV12-4, the J call TRBJ2-1; 7 bases are a match to TRBD1. The V segment lost 1 base and the J segment 9 bases; nucleotides outside the gene matches: 3. The CDR3 extends over 13 amino acids. The CDR3 DNA reads as TGTGCCAGCAGTTTAGTAGGGGGCGGTGAGCAGTTCTTC. Translating gives CASSLVGGGEQFF.

V gene TRBV6-5 combines with J gene TRBJ2-5; TRBD2 agrees at 13 bases. The CDR3 runs to 12 residues. Germline V lookup: CDR1 MNHEY, CDR2 SVGAGI. Unmatched junction bases numbered 1, after V lost 6 bases and J lost 9 bases. The DNA of the CDR3 is TGTGCCAGCAGACTAGCGGGGGGGGCCCAGTACTTC. Amino acids: CASRLAGGAQYF.

This sequence joins TRBV6-2 or TRBV6-3 and TRBJ1-5, with D maybe TRBD1 (6 bases). This CDR3 region has 16 residues. With 0 bases removed from V and 8 bases from J, the gap between germline ends came to 17 bases. Germline V CDR1 and CDR2: MNHEY, SVGEGT. The CDR3 here is CASSYSGFGGTKPQHF. CDR3 nucleotides: TGTGCCAGCAGTTACTCGGGGTTCGGGGGGACAAAGCCCCAGCATTTT.

This sequence joins TRBV6-1 and TRBJ2-4, with D possibly matching TRBD2 (5 bases). The germline gives CDR1 MNHNS, CDR2 SASEGT. Trimming cost V 0 bases and J 9 bases, with 15 bases left between them. This CDR3 has 15 amino acids. Here the CDR3 DNA reads TGTGCCAGCAGTGAAGCGCGGGCGAGTGCGGGCATTCAGTACTTC. Translated: CASSEARASAGIQYF.

The chain employs TRBV5-1 and TRBJ2-7; 10 nucleotides line up with TRBD1. The J segment lost 4 bases and the V segment lost 3 bases, leaving 10 bases of the junction unmatched. Germline V lookup: CDR1 SGHRS, CDR2 YFSETQ. The CDR3 has 16 amino acids. CDR3 sequence (DNA): TGCGCCAGCAGCTCCTCCCTAGACAGGGGGCTGTACGAGCAGTACTTC. As protein: CASSSSLDRGLYEQYF.

This chain joins TRBV5-4 and TRBJ1-3; D is unresolved. The CDR3 spans 17 residues. V was trimmed by 0 bases and J by 0 bases, leaving 13 bases between them. The germline gives CDR1 SGHNT, CDR2 YYREEE (reference sequence). The CDR3 spells CASSLGATGISGNTIYF. The DNA for the CDR3 is TGTGCCAGCAGCTTGGGTGCAACGGGGATCTCTGGAAACACCATATATTTT.

The chain employs TRBV5-4 and TRBJ1-6; the D gene is possibly TRBD1 (5 bases). The V and J ends lost 3 bases and 9 bases respectively, with 19 bases between them. The CDR3 spans 16 residues. Germline V gene lookup returns CDR1 SGHNT and CDR2 YYREEE (reference sequence). CDR3 protein: CASSSKAIGQGSPLHF. CDR3 bases: TGTGCCAGCAGCTCCAAAGCAATCGGTCAGGGTTCACCCCTCCACTTT.

The chain has TRBV2 and TRBJ2-5; TRBD2 might be the D (5 bases). Germline V gives CDR1 SNHLY, CDR2 FYNNEI. The V end was cut by 4 bases, the J end by 0 bases, with 12 bases between. This CDR3 has 15 amino acids. The CDR3 loop is CASSGREGNQETQYF. CDR3 sequence (DNA): TGTGCCAGCAGTGGCCGGGAAGGTAACCAAGAGACCCAGTACTTC.

The rearrangement links TRBV6-1 to TRBJ2-3; unclear D gene. With 5 bases removed from V and 0 bases from J, the gap between germline ends came to 6 bases. The CDR3 has 13 residues. CDR1 and CDR2 (germline): MNHNS, SASEGT. The CDR3 here is CASSSPSTDTQYF. The CDR3 region has the DNA TGTGCCAGCAGTTCCCCGAGCACAGATACGCAGTATTTT.

The rearrangement uses TRBV28 and TRBJ1-3; D is undetermined. Trimming removed 7 bases from V and 4 bases from J, with 14 bases in between. Germline CDR1 MDHEN, CDR2 SYDVKM. The CDR3 is made up of 14 amino acids. The CDR3 DNA is TGTGCCAGCACTGGAGACTCTCGCGGAAACACCATATATTTT. This sequence encodes CASTGDSRGNTIYF.

The V and J genes are TRBV19 and TRBJ2-3, with 9 bases fitting TRBD1. This CDR3 contains 15 residues. The ends lost 3 bases at V and 4 bases at J; junction bases unmatched: 5. The V gene's germline CDR1 is LNHDA and CDR2 SQIVND (reference sequence). CDR3 DNA sequence: TGTGCCAGTAGTATTGGGACAGGGCCTGCAGATACGCAGTATTTT. Its protein product is CASSIGTGPADTQYF.

J is TRBJ1-6 and V is TRBV4-1, with 8 bases fitting TRBD1. J gave up 8 bases and V 2 bases, and 5 bases lay outside the gene matches. The germline CDR1 and CDR2 sequences are MGHRA and YSYEKL. CDR3 length equals 15 residues. The CDR3 nucleotides read TGCGCCAGCAGCCAACAGGGGGCTTTCGATTCACCCCTCCACTTT. This encodes CASSQQGAFDSPLHF.

This clone was seen just once. The V gene is TRBV5-1, the J gene TRBJ2-1, with D possibly being TRBD1 (6 bases). V was clipped by 0 bases and J by 10 bases, with 14 bases between them. From germline, CDR1 is SGHRS and CDR2 YFSETQ. The CDR3 is made up of 14 amino acids. CDR3 bases: TGCGCCAGCAGCTTGGTACAGGGTCGAGGCGAGCAGTTCTTC. Encoded protein: CASSLVQGRGEQFF.

V usage is TRBV9 and J usage is TRBJ2-3, with a weak D call TRBD1 (6 bases). Germline CDR1 SGDLS, CDR2 YYNGEE. Trimming stripped 4 bases from V and 3 bases from J, with 15 bases between. The CDR3 totals 15 residues. The CDR3: CASSPNRVWTDTQYF. Here the CDR3 DNA reads TGTGCCAGCAGCCCCAACAGGGTATGGACAGATACGCAGTATTTT.

This sequence joins TRBV28 and TRBJ2-5, with TRBD1 as a possible D gene (6 bases). Trimming removed 1 base from V and 9 bases from J, with 12 bases in between. This CDR3 contains 13 residues. Germline lookup yields CDR1 MDHEN and CDR2 SYDVKM. The CDR3 region has the DNA TGTGCCAGCAGTTTATCAGGGCCAGGGGCCCAGTACTTC. Translating it yields CASSLSGPGAQYF.

The chain carries TRBV19 and TRBJ2-1, with 10 positions matching TRBD2. Germline lookup yields CDR1 LNHDA and CDR2 SQIVND (reference sequence). The CDR3 spans 20 residues. With V trimmed by 6 bases and J by 0 bases, 17 bases remained unmatched. Here the CDR3 reads CASSDPRGSGRPSSYNEQFF. The CDR3 DNA follows: TGTGCCAGTAGCGACCCCCGGGGTAGCGGGAGGCCTAGCTCCTACAATGAGCAGTTCTTC.

The chain recombines TRBV19 with TRBJ2-7; D unclear. The germline V gene has CDR1 LNHDA and CDR2 SQIVND (reference sequence). The CDR3 extends over 11 amino acids. V was pared by 2 bases and J by 5 bases, with 4 bases between. The DNA for the CDR3 is TGTGCCAGTAGTATATCAGACGAGCAGTACTTC. It codes for CASSISDEQYF.

V and J are TRBV7-2 and TRBJ2-7; D gene unclear. The germline V gene encodes CDR1 SGHTA and CDR2 FQGNSA. V was trimmed by 5 bases and J by 3 bases, leaving 5 bases between them. CDR3 length equals 11 residues. The DNA for the CDR3 is TGTGCCAGCAGCGAACACTACGAGCAGTACTTC. Encoded protein: CASSEHYEQYF.

CDR3 sequence: CASSSQDRGRPFF. In nucleotides, the CDR3 is TGTGCCAGCAGTTCACAGGACAGGGGGAGACCCTTCTTC. The chain has TRBV28 and TRBJ2-1, with 10 bases lining up with TRBD1. J gave up 16 bases and V 4 bases, and 10 bases lay outside the gene matches. CDR3 length: 13 residues. CDR1 and CDR2 (germline): MDHEN, SYDVKM.